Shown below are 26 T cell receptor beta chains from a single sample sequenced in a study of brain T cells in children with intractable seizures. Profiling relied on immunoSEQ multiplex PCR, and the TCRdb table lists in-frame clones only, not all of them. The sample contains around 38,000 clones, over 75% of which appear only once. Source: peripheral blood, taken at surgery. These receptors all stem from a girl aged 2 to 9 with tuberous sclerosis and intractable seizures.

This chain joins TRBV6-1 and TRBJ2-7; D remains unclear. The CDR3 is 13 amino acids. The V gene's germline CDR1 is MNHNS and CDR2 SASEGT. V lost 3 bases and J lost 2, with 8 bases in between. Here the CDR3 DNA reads TGTGCCAGCAGTGAGCACAAAACCTACGAGCAGTACGTC. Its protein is CASSEHKTYEQYV.

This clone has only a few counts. The CDR3 DNA reads TGTGCCAGCAGTGACCCCGGGACAGGGTATTCACCCCTCCACTTT. Protein product: CASSDPGTGYSPLHF. The chain uses TRBV2 and TRBJ1-6; 9 nucleotides line up with TRBD1. Trimming cost V 3 bases and J 8 bases; bases outside gene matches: 5. Germline V gene data show CDR1 as SNHLY and CDR2 as FYNNEI. There are 15 residues in the CDR3. The whole variable domain, filled in from reference TRBV2 and TRBJ1-6, reads EPEVTQTPSHQVTQMGQEVILRCVPISNHLYFYWYRQILGQKVEFLVSFYNNEISEKSEIFDDQFSVERPDGSNFTLKIRSTKLEDSAMYFCASSDPGTGYSPLHFGNGTRLTVT.

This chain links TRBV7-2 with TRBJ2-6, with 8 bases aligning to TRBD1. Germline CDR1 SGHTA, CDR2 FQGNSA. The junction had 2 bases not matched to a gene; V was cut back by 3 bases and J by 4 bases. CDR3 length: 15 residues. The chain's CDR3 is CASSFQGAGANVLTF. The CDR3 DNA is TGTGCCAGCAGCTTCCAGGGGGCAGGGGCCAACGTCCTGACTTTC. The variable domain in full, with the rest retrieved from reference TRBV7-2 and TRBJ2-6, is GAGVSQSPSNKVTEKGKDVELRCDPISGHTALYWYRQSLGQGLEFLIYFQGNSAPDKSGLPSDRFSAERTGGSVSTLTIQRTQQEDSAVYLCASSFQGAGANVLTFGAGSRLTVL.

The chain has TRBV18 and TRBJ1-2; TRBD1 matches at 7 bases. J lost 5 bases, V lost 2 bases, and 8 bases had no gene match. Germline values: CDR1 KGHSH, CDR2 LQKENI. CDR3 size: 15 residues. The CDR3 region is CASSPGEGAAYGYTF. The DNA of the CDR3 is TGTGCCAGCTCACCAGGGGAGGGGGCTGCGTATGGCTACACCTTC.

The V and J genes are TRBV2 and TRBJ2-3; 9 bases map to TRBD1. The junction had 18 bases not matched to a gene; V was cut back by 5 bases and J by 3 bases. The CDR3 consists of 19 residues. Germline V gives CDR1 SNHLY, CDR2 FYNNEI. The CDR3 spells CASSWDRDWRGVATDTQYF. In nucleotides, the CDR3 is TGTGCCAGCAGTTGGGACAGGGATTGGCGCGGGGTTGCAACAGATACGCAGTATTTT.

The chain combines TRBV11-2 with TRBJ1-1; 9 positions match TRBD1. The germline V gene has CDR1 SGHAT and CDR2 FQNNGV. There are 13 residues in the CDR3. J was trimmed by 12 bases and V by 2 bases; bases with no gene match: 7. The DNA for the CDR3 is TGTGCCAGCAGCTTATTAACGGACAGGGGAACTTTCTTT. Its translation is CASSLLTDRGTFF. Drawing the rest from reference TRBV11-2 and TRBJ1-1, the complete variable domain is EAGVAQSPRYKIIEKRQSVAFWCNPISGHATLYWYQQILGQGPKLLIQFQNNGVVDDSQLPKDRFSAERLKGVDSTLKIQPAKLEDSAVYLCASSLLTDRGTFFGQGTRLTVV.

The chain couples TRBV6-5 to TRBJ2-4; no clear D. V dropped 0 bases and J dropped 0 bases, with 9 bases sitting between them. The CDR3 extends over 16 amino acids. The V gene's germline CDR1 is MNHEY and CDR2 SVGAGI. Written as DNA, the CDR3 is TGTGCCAGCAGTTACTCGATGGTCCCAGCCAAAAACATTCAGTACTTC. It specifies CASSYSMVPAKNIQYF.

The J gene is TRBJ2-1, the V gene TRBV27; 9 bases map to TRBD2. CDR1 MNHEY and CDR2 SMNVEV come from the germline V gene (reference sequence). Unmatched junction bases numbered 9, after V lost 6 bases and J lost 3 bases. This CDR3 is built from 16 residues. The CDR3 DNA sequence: TGTGCCAGCAGCCCGTATAGCGGGGGCTACTACAATGAGCAGTTCTTC. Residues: CASSPYSGGYYNEQFF.

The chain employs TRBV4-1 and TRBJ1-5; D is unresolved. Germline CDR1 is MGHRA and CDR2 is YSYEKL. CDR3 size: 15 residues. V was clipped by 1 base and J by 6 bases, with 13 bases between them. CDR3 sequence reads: CASSQVAGWSQPQHF. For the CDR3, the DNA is TGCGCCAGCAGCCAAGTGGCGGGTTGGAGTCAGCCCCAGCATTTT.

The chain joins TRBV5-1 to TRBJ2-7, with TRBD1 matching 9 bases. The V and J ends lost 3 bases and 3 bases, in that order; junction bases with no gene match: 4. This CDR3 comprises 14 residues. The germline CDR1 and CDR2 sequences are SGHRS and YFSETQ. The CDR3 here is CASSWTGANYEQYF. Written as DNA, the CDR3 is TGCGCCAGCAGCTGGACAGGGGCCAACTACGAGCAGTACTTC.

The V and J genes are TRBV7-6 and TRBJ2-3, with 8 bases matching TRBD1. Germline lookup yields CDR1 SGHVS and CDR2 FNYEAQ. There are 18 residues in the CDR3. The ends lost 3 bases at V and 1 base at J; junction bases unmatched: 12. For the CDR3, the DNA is TGTGCCAGCAGCTTGAAACTTATCGGGACAGGCCGCACAGATACGCAGTATTTT. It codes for CASSLKLIGTGRTDTQYF.

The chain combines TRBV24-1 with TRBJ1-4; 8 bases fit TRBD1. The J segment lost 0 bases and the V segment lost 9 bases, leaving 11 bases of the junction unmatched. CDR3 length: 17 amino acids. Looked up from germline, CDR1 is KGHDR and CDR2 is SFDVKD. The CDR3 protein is CATRDRSPSATNEKLFF. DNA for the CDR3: TGTGCCACCCGGGACAGGAGTCCATCTGCAACTAATGAAAAACTGTTTTTT.

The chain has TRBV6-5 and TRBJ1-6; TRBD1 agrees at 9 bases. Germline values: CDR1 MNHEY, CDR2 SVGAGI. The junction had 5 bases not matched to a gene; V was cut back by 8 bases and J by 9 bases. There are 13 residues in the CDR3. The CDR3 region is CASQGQGRSPLHF. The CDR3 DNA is TGTGCCAGCCAGGGACAGGGACGTTCACCCCTCCACTTT.

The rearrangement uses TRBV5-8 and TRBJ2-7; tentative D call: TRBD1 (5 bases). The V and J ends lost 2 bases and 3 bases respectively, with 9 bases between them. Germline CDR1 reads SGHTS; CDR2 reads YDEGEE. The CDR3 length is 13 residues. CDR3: CASSFPDSYEQYV. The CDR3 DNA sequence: TGTGCCAGCAGCTTCCCAGACAGCTACGAGCAGTACGTC.

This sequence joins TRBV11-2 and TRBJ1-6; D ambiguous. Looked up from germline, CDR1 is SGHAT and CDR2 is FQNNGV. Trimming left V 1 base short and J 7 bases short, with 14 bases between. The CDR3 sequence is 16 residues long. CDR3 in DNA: TGTGCCAGCAGCTTAGGTCCCAGCATAATGAATTCACCCCTCCACTTT. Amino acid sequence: CASSLGPSIMNSPLHF.

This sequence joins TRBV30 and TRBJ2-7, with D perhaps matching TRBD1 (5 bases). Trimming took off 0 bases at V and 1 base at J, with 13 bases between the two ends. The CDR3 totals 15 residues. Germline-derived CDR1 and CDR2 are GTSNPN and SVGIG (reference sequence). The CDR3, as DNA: TGTGCCTGGAGTGTTGAGGCAGGGCCATCCTACGAGCAGTACTTC. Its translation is CAWSVEAGPSYEQYF.

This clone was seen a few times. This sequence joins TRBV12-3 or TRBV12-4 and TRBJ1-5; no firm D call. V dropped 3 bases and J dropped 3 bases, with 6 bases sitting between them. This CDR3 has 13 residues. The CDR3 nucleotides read TGTGCCAGCAGTTTGTTGGTCAATCAGCCCCAGCATTTT. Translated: CASSLLVNQPQHF.

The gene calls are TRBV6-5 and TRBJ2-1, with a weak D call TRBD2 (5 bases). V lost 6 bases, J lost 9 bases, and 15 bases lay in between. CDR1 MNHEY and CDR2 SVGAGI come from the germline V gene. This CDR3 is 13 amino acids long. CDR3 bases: TGTGCCAGCAGCTTAACTAGGCCTTTTGAGCAGTTCTTC. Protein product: CASSLTRPFEQFF.

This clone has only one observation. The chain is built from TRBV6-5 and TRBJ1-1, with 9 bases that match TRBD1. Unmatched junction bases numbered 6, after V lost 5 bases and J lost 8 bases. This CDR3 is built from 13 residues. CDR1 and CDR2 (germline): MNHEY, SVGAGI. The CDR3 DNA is TGTGCCAGCAGTAACCGGGACAGGGTGGAAGCTTTCTTT. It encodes CASSNRDRVEAFF.

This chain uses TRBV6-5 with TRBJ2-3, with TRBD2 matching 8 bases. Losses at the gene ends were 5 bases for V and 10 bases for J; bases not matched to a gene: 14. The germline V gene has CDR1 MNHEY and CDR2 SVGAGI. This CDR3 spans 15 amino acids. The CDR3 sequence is CASSPNGGGPSAQYF. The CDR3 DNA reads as TGTGCCAGCAGTCCCAACGGGGGGGGGCCGTCAGCGCAGTATTTT.

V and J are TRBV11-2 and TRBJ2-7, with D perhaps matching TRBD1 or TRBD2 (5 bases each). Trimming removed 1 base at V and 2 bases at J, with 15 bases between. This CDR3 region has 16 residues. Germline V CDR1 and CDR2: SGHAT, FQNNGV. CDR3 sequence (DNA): TGTGCCAGCAGCTTAGGTGCCGGGGCGGCTGCCTACGAGCAGTACTTC. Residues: CASSLGAGAAAYEQYF. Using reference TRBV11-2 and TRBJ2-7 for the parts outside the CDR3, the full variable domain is EAGVAQSPRYKIIEKRQSVAFWCNPISGHATLYWYQQILGQGPKLLIQFQNNGVVDDSQLPKDRFSAERLKGVDSTLKIQPAKLEDSAVYLCASSLGAGAAAYEQYFGPGTRLTVT.

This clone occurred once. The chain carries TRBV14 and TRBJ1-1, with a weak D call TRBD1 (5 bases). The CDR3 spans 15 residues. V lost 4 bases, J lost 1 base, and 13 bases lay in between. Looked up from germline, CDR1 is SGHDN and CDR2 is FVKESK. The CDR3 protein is CASSLAGTANTEAFF. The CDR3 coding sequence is TGTGCCAGCAGCCTCGCCGGGACGGCGAACACTGAAGCTTTCTTT.

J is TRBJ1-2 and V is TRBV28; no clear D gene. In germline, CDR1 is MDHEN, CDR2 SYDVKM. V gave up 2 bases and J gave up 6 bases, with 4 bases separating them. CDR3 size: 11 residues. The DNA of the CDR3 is TGTGCCAGCAGTTTAGGGGATGGCTACACCTTC. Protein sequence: CASSLGDGYTF.

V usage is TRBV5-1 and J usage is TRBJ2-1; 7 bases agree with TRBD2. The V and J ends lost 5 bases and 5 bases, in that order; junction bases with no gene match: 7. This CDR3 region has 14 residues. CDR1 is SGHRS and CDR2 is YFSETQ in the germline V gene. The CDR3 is CASRSGGINNEQFF. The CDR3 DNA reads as TGCGCCAGCAGATCGGGGGGAATAAACAATGAGCAGTTCTTC.

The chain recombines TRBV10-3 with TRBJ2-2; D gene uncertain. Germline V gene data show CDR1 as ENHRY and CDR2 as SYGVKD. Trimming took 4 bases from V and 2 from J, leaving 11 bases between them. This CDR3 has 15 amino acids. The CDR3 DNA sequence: TGTGCCATCAGTGGAATGGGTTTTAACACCGGGGAGCTGTTTTTT. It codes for CAISGMGFNTGELFF.

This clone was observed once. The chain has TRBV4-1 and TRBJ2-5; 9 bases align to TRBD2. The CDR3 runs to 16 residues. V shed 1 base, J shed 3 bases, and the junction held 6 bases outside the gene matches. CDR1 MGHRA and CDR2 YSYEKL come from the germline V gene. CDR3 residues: CASSQGPTSGKETQYF. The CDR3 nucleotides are TGCGCCAGCAGCCAAGGCCCGACTAGCGGTAAAGAGACCCAGTACTTC.